This is a list of T cell receptor beta chains from one sample in a study of blood T cell repertoires in COVID-19. Measured with immunoSEQ multiplex PCR; TCRdb has only the in-frame clones, and not every one. The sample holds 350,000 to 450,000 clones, about 89% seen once. Source material: peripheral blood. The receptor source for this set is a woman aged 40-49 years with COVID-19, enrolled during active disease. CDR3s include the opening cysteine and the closing phenylalanine or tryptophan. A D gene is named only where the DNA matches it firmly. Size values are once, few and many counts, or a class for expanded clones, and some rows have none.

TRBV12-3/TRBV12-4	TRBJ1-1	few	-	TGTGCCAGCACCATAGGGGGGGGAGCTTTCTTT	CASTIGGGAFF
TRBV7-9	TRBJ1-5	-	TRBD1	TGTGCCAGCAGTTTCACCGGGACAGCGGATCAGCCCCAGCATTTT	CASSFTGTADQPQHF
TRBV6-2/TRBV6-3	TRBJ2-1	-	TRBD1	TGTGCCAGCAGTTACCCATGGCGACAGGGAGACAATGAGCAGTTCTTC	CASSYPWRQGDNEQFF
TRBV6-2/TRBV6-3	TRBJ1-2	-	-	TGTGCCAGCAGTTATGAGTCCTATGGCTACACCTTC	CASSYESYGYTF
TRBV7-3	TRBJ2-1	-	TRBD2	TGTGCCAGCGCCAGCGGGGGATACAATGAGCAGTTCTTC	CASASGGYNEQFF
TRBV7-8	TRBJ2-7	-	TRBD2	TGTGCCAGCAGCCCGCCCACGACACTAGCGGGGTTAAGATACGAGCAGTACTTC	CASSPPTTLAGLRYEQYF
TRBV7-2	TRBJ1-3	-	TRBD1	TGTGCCAGCAGCAAGACAGGGGGAGGAAACACCATATATTTT	CASSKTGGGNTIYF
TRBV7-6	TRBJ1-5	-	-	TGTGCCAGCAGCTTAGCGCTAGGCGGCAATCAGCCCCAGCATTTT	CASSLALGGNQPQHF
TRBV28	TRBJ2-7	-	TRBD2	TGTGCCAGCAGTCTCGGACTAGCGGGTAAGCAGTACTTC	CASSLGLAGKQYF
TRBV12-5	TRBJ1-5	-	-	TGTGCTAGTGGTCCGGCCCCCGGGGAAGGGTTGGGTCAGCCCCAGCATTTT	CASGPAPGEGLGQPQHF
TRBV5-4	TRBJ1-1	-	TRBD1	TGTGCCAGCAGCTTGGCCCCCGGACAGGGGGGGACTGAAGCTTTCTTT	CASSLAPGQGGTEAFF
TRBV7-2	TRBJ1-2	-	TRBD1	TGTGCCAGCCGCTTATTACAGGGGGATGGCTACACCTTC	CASRLLQGDGYTF
TRBV4-2	TRBJ2-2	-	TRBD1	TGTGCCAGCAGCCAACCTGACAGGGGTGGGACCGGGGAGCTGTTTTTT	CASSQPDRGGTGELFF
TRBV7-2	TRBJ2-7	-	-	TGTGCCAGCAGCTTAGGATCCGGGTTCGAGCAGTACTTC	CASSLGSGFEQYF
TRBV5-4	TRBJ2-3	-	TRBD2	TGTGCCAGCGGATTAGATCGAGCGGGGGCCGAGTATACGCAGTATTTT	CASGLDRAGAEYTQYF
TRBV6-6	TRBJ1-5	-	TRBD1	TGTGCCAGCAGGAAGGGAGGACAGGGGAGTAATCAGCCCCAGCATTTT	CASRKGGQGSNQPQHF
TRBV28	TRBJ1-2	-	-	TGTGCCAGCAGGGAGGGGGGGCCCTATGGCTACACCTTC	CASREGGPYGYTF
TRBV29-1	TRBJ1-1	-	TRBD1	TGCAGCGCGGGACAGGCGAACACTGAAGCTTTCTTT	CSAGQANTEAFF
TRBV27	TRBJ1-1	once	TRBD1	TGTGCCAGCAGTCCATTAAACAGGGGAGGTTATGACACTGAAGCTTTCTTT	CASSPLNRGGYDTEAFF
TRBV6-6	TRBJ1-5	-	-	TGTGCCAGCAGTTACCCTCAGGGGATCAATCAGCCCCAGCATTTT	CASSYPQGINQPQHF
TRBV4-3	TRBJ2-3	once	-	TGCGCCAGCAGCCAAGATCAATTACGGGATACGCAGTATTTT	CASSQDQLRDTQYF
TRBV7-2	TRBJ2-1	-	-	TGTGCCAGCAGCGCCACCCTTAGTAGCAATGAGCAGTTCTTC	CASSATLSSNEQFF